This is a list of T cell receptor beta chains from one sample in a study of regulatory T cells in long-lasting Graves disease. TCRdb re-derived calls from the multiplex PCR reads in MiXCR, one entry per CDR3 protein. The table lists 650,000 to 850,000 distinct CDR3 sequences, approximately 31% of them singletons, with about two fifths in the top ten. Sequences were derived from peripheral blood mononuclear cells (PBMCs), sampled when the disease was refractory, from a patient treated with antithyroid drugs. The receptor set was obtained from a female donor with Graves disease. The CDR3 runs from the conserved cysteine through the conserved F or W. D genes are given only for firm matches. Expanded clones get a size class; other rows say once, few or many, or leave the size out.

size	length	D	J	V	DNA	CDR3
-	16	TRBD1	TRBJ2-7	TRBV19	TGTGCCAGTAGCCCCGAGGGGGGGACAGGGGGATACGAGCAGTACTTC	CASSPEGGTGGYEQYF
-	12	-	TRBJ1-3	TRBV29-1	TGCAGCGTTGAAGCAAGGGCCGACACCATATATTTT	CSVEARADTIYF
few	14	-	TRBJ2-3	TRBV7-6	TGTGCCAGCAGCCAAGGGGGAGGATCAGATACGCAGTATTTT	CASSQGGGSDTQYF
-	16	-	TRBJ2-2	TRBV9	TGTGCCAGCAGCGTAGCTAAGGGGGGGAACACCGGGGAGCTGTTTTTT	CASSVAKGGNTGELFF
-	13	-	TRBJ2-7	TRBV14	TGTGCCAGCAGCCAACAGGGGAGCTACGAGCAGTACTTC	CASSQQGSYEQYF
few	16	-	TRBJ1-1	TRBV7-3	TGTGCCAGCAGCGCGGGCGGGGACCCTTGGGGCACTGAAGCTTTCTTT	CASSAGGDPWGTEAFF
-	13	-	TRBJ2-1	TRBV12-5	TGTGCTAGTGGTTTGGGGGTGAGAAATGAGCAGTTCTTC	CASGLGVRNEQFF
-	14	TRBD1	TRBJ2-7	TRBV19	TGTGCCAGAAGGACAGGGCCCCTATCCTACGAGCAGTACTTC	CARRTGPLSYEQYF
many	15	TRBD1	TRBJ2-7	TRBV7-2	TGTGCCAGCAGCCCCGGGACAGGGGGCACCTACGAGCAGTACTTC	CASSPGTGGTYEQYF
few	15	TRBD1	TRBJ1-2	TRBV5-5	TGTGCCAGCAGCCCTGGGACAGTTACTAACTATGGCTACACCTTC	CASSPGTVTNYGYTF
-	14	TRBD1	TRBJ2-2	TRBV11-2	TGTGCCAGCAGCATCACAGGGGGCACCGGGGAGCTGTTTTTT	CASSITGGTGELFF
-	12	-	TRBJ1-1	TRBV29-1	TGCAGCGTTGGGTTGGTGACTACTGAAGCTTTCTTT	CSVGLVTTEAFF
-	11	-	TRBJ1-1	TRBV6-1	TGTGCCAGCTCCGGTTGCACTGAAGCTTTCTTT	CASSGCTEAFF
-	14	-	TRBJ2-3	TRBV20-1	TGCAGTGCTCCCCGGGTAGCGAGCACAGATACGCAGTATTTT	CSAPRVASTDTQYF
-	14	-	TRBJ2-5	TRBV7-9	TGTGCCAGCAGCCCAGACAGGACACAAGAGACCCAGTACTTC	CASSPDRTQETQYF
-	16	-	TRBJ2-7	TRBV7-9	TGTGCCAGCAGCCCGCCCGCAGGGCCCAACACCTACGAGCAGTACTTC	CASSPPAGPNTYEQYF
-	11	-	TRBJ1-2	TRBV7-9	TGTGCCAGCAACAGCCTGGACAGCCACACCTTC	CASNSLDSHTF
many	13	-	TRBJ1-5	TRBV6-5	TGTGCCAGCAGTTACGGTCGAAATCAGCCCCAGCATTTT	CASSYGRNQPQHF
-	13	-	TRBJ1-5	TRBV6-1	TGTGCCAGCAGTGAAGCTAGGAGGGGCCCCCAGCATTTT	CASSEARRGPQHF
-	16	TRBD1	TRBJ2-5	TRBV6-5	TGTGCCAGCAGTTACAGGACAGGGAGTTTACAAGAGACCCAGTACTTC	CASSYRTGSLQETQYF
-	13	-	TRBJ1-2	TRBV12-3/TRBV12-4	TGTGCCGGCAGTTTAGGATCAGTTTATGGCTACACCTTC	CAGSLGSVYGYTF
once	15	TRBD1	TRBJ1-5	TRBV20-1	TGCAGTGCTAGAGATACTTTCAGGGGGAATCAGCCCCAGCATTTT	CSARDTFRGNQPQHF
-	16	-	TRBJ1-3	TRBV24-1	TGTGCCACCAGTGATTTGCCAGGGAGCTCTGGAAACACCATATATTTT	CATSDLPGSSGNTIYF
few	12	-	TRBJ2-7	TRBV24-1	TGTGCCACCGAGAGGGGCTCCTACGAGCAGTACTTC	CATERGSYEQYF
many	14	-	TRBJ2-5	TRBV12-3/TRBV12-4	TGTGCCAGCAGTTTAAGGCAGGGTTCGGAGACCCAGTACTTC	CASSLRQGSETQYF
-	16	-	TRBJ2-7	TRBV4-2	TGTGCCAGCAGCCAAGAGCGGCAGGGGAGGGCCTACGAGCAGTACTTC	CASSQERQGRAYEQYF
-	17	-	TRBJ1-5	TRBV19	TGTGCCAGTACCCCATCCCCGGGACCCCAAGGCAATCAGCCCCAGCATTTT	CASTPSPGPQGNQPQHF
-	13	TRBD1	TRBJ1-1	TRBV28	TGTGCCAGCAGTGATGACATGGACAGGGAAGCTTTCTTT	CASSDDMDREAFF
-	14	-	TRBJ1-2	TRBV10-3	TGTGCCATCAGGGAGACGGTCCTAAACTATGGCTACACCTTC	CAIRETVLNYGYTF
-	15	TRBD1	TRBJ1-3	TRBV28	TGTGCCAGCAGACCCGACAGGGGCCGAGGAAACACCATATATTTT	CASRPDRGRGNTIYF
few	14	-	TRBJ2-6	TRBV9	TGTGCCAGCAGCGCCCGACCTGGGGCCAACGTCCTGACTTTC	CASSARPGANVLTF
-	12	-	TRBJ1-6	TRBV28	TGTGCCAGCAGTGAATATAATTCACCCCTCCACTTT	CASSEYNSPLHF
-	12	TRBD1	TRBJ1-1	TRBV29-1	TGCAGCGCTAACCCGGGGACAGGGCAAGCTTTCTTT	CSANPGTGQAFF
-	15	TRBD2	TRBJ2-5	TRBV7-9	TGTGCCAGCAGCTTATTCGAGGGAGGGCGCGAGACCCAGTACTTC	CASSLFEGGRETQYF
-	13	-	TRBJ2-7	TRBV5-6	TGTGCCAGCAGCTCTACCGACCGGGACGAGCAGTACTTC	CASSSTDRDEQYF
-	16	TRBD1	TRBJ1-5	TRBV6-1	TGTGCCAGCAGTCCCCGATCGGGACAGGGAGGTCAGCCCCAGCATTTT	CASSPRSGQGGQPQHF
-	14	-	TRBJ1-3	TRBV6-2/TRBV6-3	TGTGCCAGCAGAGATAGGAGTGACGGCGACACCATATATTTT	CASRDRSDGDTIYF
few	15	TRBD1	TRBJ1-1	TRBV25-1	TGTGCCAGCAGTGACTCGGGACAGGGTAGGTCTGAAGCTTTCTTT	CASSDSGQGRSEAFF
many	13	-	TRBJ1-1	TRBV28	TGTGCCACTAAAGACGGCTGGAACACTGAAGCTTTCTTT	CATKDGWNTEAFF
few	15	-	TRBJ2-4	TRBV27	TGTGCCAGCAGCCGAGGACTACCCAGCGGAAACATTCAGTACTTC	CASSRGLPSGNIQYF
few	16	TRBD1	TRBJ1-5	TRBV7-3	TGTGCCAGCAGCCCAAACGACAGGGGGCGTTGGCAGCCCCAGCATTTT	CASSPNDRGRWQPQHF
many	14	TRBD1	TRBJ1-2	TRBV12-3/TRBV12-4	TGTGCCAGCAGTTTCGACAGGGGAAACTATGGCTACACCTTC	CASSFDRGNYGYTF
-	17	-	TRBJ2-7	TRBV20-1	TGCAGTGCTAGAGGGAGCGGCGCATCCCTGGCACACTACGAGCAGTACTTC	CSARGSGASLAHYEQYF
few	14	TRBD1	TRBJ2-7	TRBV2	TGTGCCAGCAGACCCCGACAGGGGGCCTACGAGCAGTACTTC	CASRPRQGAYEQYF
-	14	TRBD1	TRBJ2-5	TRBV19	TGTGCCAGCAGTACGGGACAGGGGCAAGAGACCCAGTACTTC	CASSTGQGQETQYF
many	13	-	TRBJ2-2	TRBV19	TGTGCCAGTAGTATAGTGGGTGGCGGGGAGCTGTTTTTT	CASSIVGGGELFF
-	17	TRBD2	TRBJ2-2	TRBV4-1	TGCGCCAGCAGCCAAGGCCTAGCGGGGCTGAACACCGGGGAGCTGTTTTTT	CASSQGLAGLNTGELFF
-	17	TRBD1	TRBJ2-2	TRBV6-2/TRBV6-3	TGTGCCAGCAGTGTCCAGGGGGCAAACAAGAACACCGGGGAGCTGTTTTTT	CASSVQGANKNTGELFF
-	15	TRBD1	TRBJ1-5	TRBV2	TGTGCCAGCAGTGAATATCAGGGGGCAGGTCAGCCCCAGCATTTT	CASSEYQGAGQPQHF
many	14	TRBD1	TRBJ1-4	TRBV6-1	TGTGCCAGCACCGAGACTGACAGGGTTGGGAAACTGTTTTTT	CASTETDRVGKLFF
-	15	-	TRBJ1-3	TRBV29-1	TGCAGCGTGGTTACCCGCAGGTTAGGTGGAAACACCATATATTTT	CSVVTRRLGGNTIYF